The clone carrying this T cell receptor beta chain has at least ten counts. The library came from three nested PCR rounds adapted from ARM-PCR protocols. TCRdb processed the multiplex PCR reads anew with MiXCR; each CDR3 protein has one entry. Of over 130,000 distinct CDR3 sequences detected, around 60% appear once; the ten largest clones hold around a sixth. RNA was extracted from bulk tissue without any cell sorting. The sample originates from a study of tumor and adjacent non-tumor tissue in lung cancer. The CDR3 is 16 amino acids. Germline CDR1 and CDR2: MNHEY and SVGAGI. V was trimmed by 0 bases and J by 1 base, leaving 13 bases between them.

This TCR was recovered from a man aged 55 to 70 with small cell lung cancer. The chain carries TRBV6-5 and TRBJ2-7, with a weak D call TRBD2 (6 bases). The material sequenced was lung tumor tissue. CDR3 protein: CASSYSEGAGSYEQYF. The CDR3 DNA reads TGTGCCAGCAGTTACTCGGAGGGCGCAGGTTCCTACGAGCAGTACTTC.